This entry concerns a single T cell receptor beta chain. Study processing details: Amplification of reference gene primers was used by the study to estimate nucleated cell counts. The protocol was immunoSEQ multiplex PCR, while the TCRdb copy is restricted to in-frame clones and leaves out a portion. D and trimming come from the DNA, and the V and J calls and clone size come from that table. The table includes tens of thousands of clones, approximately 83% detected once. This sample is part of a study of blood T cell repertoires in COVID-19. Overall study: Sites across the United States, Italy and Spain contributed samples from acute and convalescent COVID-19. Nucleic acid was either cDNA or gDNA, and it came from T cells, B-cell-depleted T cells, or PBMCs.

The CDR3 has 15 residues. V gave up 4 bases and J gave up 1 base, with 10 bases separating them. CDR1 is SNHLY and CDR2 is FYNNEI in the germline V gene. This TCR came from a woman over 75 with active or convalescent COVID-19. The source material was peripheral blood. The chain employs TRBV2 and TRBJ2-2; possibly TRBD2 for D (5 bases). The CDR3 nucleotides read TGTGCCAGCAGTGGTTCGAGCGGGAACACCGGGGAGCTGTTTTTT. This encodes CASSGSSGNTGELFF.